This T cell receptor beta chain was sequenced during a study of blood T cell repertoires in COVID-19. CDR3 size: 14 residues. CDR1 and CDR2 from the germline V gene are DFQATT and SNEGSKA (reference sequence). V was clipped by 4 bases and J by 7 bases, with 17 bases between them. Data came from immunoSEQ multiplex PCR; TCRdb stores just in-frame clones and leaves some out. This table has around 220,000 clones, approximately 86% appearing once. In its sample, this clone was seen a few times. This receptor was identified in a woman aged 45-59 years with acute COVID-19. The material sequenced was PBMCs or T cells enriched from blood (not recorded which). This chain links TRBV20-1 with TRBJ2-1; no reliable D call. CDR3 in amino acids: CSAIEPAGHNEQFF. The CDR3 DNA follows: TGCAGTGCTATTGAGCCGGCAGGTCATAATGAGCAGTTCTTC.